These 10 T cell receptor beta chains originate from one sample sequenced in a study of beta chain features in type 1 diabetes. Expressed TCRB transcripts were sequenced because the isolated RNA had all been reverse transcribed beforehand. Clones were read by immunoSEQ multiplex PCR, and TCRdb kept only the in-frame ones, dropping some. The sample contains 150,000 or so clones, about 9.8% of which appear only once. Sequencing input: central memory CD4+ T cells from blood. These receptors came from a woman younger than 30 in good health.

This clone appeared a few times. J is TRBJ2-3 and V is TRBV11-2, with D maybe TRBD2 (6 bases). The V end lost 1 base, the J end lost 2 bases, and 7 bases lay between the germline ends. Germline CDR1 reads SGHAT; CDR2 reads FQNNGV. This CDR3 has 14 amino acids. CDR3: CASSLGGVTDTQYF. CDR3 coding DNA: TGTGCCAGCAGCTTAGGGGGGGTCACAGATACGCAGTATTTT.

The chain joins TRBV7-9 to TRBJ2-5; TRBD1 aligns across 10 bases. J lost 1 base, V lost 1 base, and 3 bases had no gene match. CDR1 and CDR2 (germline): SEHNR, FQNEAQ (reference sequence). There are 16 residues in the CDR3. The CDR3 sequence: CASSLGDRGLQETQYF. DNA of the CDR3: TGTGCCAGCAGCTTAGGCGACAGGGGGCTCCAAGAGACCCAGTACTTC.

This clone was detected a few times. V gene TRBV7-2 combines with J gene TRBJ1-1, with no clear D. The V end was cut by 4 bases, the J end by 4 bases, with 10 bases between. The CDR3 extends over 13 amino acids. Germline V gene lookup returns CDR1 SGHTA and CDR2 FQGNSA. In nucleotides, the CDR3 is TGTGCCAGCAGCTCGACTTATCTCACTGAAGCTTTCTTT. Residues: CASSSTYLTEAFF.

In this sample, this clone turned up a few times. The CDR3 DNA reads TGTGCCAGCAGTGAAGAGGGGTACGATTTCTTT. Translation: CASSEEGYDFF. This sequence joins TRBV2 and TRBJ1-1; the D gene is possibly TRBD1 (5 bases). Between the trimmed V and J ends, which lost 1 base and 13 bases, there was a span of 10 bases. CDR1 SNHLY and CDR2 FYNNEI come from the germline V gene. The CDR3 covers 11 residues.

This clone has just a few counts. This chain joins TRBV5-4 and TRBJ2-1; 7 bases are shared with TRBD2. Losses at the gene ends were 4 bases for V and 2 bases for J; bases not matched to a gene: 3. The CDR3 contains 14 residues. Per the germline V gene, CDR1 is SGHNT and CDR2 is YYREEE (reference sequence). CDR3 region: CASSPGGTYNEQFF. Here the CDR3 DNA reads TGTGCCAGCAGCCCGGGGGGTACCTACAATGAGCAGTTCTTC.

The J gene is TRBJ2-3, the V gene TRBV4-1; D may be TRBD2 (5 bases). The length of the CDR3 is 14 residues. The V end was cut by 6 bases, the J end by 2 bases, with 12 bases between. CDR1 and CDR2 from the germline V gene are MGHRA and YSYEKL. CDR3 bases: TGCGCCAGCAGACTTTCCCTAGCCACAGATACGCAGTATTTT. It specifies CASRLSLATDTQYF.

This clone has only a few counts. For the CDR3, the DNA is TGTGCCAGTAGTAACGGAGGGGAGACCCAGTACTTC. Residues: CASSNGGETQYF. This rearrangement joins TRBV19 to TRBJ2-5; tentative D call: TRBD2 (6 bases). The CDR3 loop spans 12 amino acids. CDR1 is LNHDA and CDR2 is SQIVND in the germline V gene (reference sequence). V shed 4 bases and J shed 5 bases, with 8 bases lying between them.

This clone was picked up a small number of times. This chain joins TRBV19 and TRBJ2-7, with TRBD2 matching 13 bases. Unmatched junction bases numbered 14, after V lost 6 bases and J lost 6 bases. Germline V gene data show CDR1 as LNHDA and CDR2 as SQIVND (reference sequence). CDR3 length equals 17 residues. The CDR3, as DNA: TGTGCCAGTAGGAAGACTAGCGGGAGGACTCTTAGGGGCGAGCAGTACTTC. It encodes CASRKTSGRTLRGEQYF.

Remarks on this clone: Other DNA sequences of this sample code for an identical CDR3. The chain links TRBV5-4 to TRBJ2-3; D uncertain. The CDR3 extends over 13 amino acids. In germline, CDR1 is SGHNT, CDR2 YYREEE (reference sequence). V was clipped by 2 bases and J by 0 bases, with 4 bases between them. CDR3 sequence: CASSLTSTDTQYF. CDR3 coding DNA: TGTGCCAGCAGCTTAACTAGCACAGATACGCAGTATTTT.

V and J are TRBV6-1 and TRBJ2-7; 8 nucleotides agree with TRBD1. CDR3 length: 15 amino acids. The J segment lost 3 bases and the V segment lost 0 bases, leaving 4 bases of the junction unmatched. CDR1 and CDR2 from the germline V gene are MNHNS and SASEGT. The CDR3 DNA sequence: TGTGCCAGCAGTGAAGCTCCCGGGACAGGCTACGAGCAGTACTTC. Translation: CASSEAPGTGYEQYF.